The 15 T cell receptor beta chains below come from one sample, sequenced in a study of CD8+ T cells in alopecia areata. Extracted from the samples, RNA was reverse transcribed into cDNA to serve as the sequencing template. Method: immunoSEQ multiplex PCR; TCRdb's copy keeps in-frame clones and lacks some. The sample lists 150,000 to 200,000 clones, about 72% occurring once. Sequencing was performed on CD8+ T cells sorted from blood, taken at week 0. These receptors were collected from a human donor with alopecia areata.

This chain links TRBV30 with TRBJ1-2; TRBD1 matches at 8 bases. Germline-derived CDR1 and CDR2 are GTSNPN and SVGIG (reference sequence). The CDR3 runs to 14 residues. V gave up 8 bases and J gave up 5 bases; unmatched junction bases: 13. The CDR3 region is CAGIGTGRGYGYTF. The CDR3 DNA follows: TGTGCCGGGATTGGGACAGGAAGAGGGTATGGCTACACCTTC.

This chain uses TRBV15 with TRBJ2-3, with D perhaps matching TRBD1 (6 bases). V lost 4 bases and J lost 8, with 10 bases in between. CDR1 LNHNV and CDR2 YYDKDF come from the germline V gene (reference sequence). The CDR3 runs 12 residues. The CDR3 DNA reads as TGTGCCACCAGCACGGTACAGGGTACGCAGTATTTT. This gives the protein CATSTVQGTQYF.

This chain connects TRBV11-2 to TRBJ2-4; possible D gene TRBD2, 5 bases. Trimming took 1 base from V and 0 from J, leaving 13 bases between them. The CDR3 contains 17 residues. The V gene's germline CDR1 is SGHAT and CDR2 FQNNGV. CDR3 residues: CASSLAEGTLAKNIQYF. In DNA form, the CDR3 reads TGTGCCAGCAGCTTAGCCGAGGGCACCCTAGCCAAAAACATTCAGTACTTC.

The chain links TRBV30 to TRBJ2-1; D ambiguous. Germline lookup yields CDR1 GTSNPN and CDR2 SVGIG (reference sequence). CDR3 length: 11 amino acids. V was shortened by 2 bases and J by 8 bases, with 7 bases between the two germline ends. CDR3 sequence reads: CAWSPTDEQFF. In nucleotides, the CDR3 is TGTGCCTGGAGTCCTACTGATGAGCAGTTCTTC.

V gene TRBV29-1 combines with J gene TRBJ1-3, with D maybe TRBD1 (6 bases). V dropped 4 bases and J dropped 4 bases, with 8 bases sitting between them. The CDR3 extends over 12 amino acids. Germline assignment: CDR1 SQVTM and CDR2 ANQGSEA. The CDR3 DNA reads as TGCAGCGTTGGGACAGTCGGAAACACCATATATTTT. Amino acid sequence: CSVGTVGNTIYF.

A remark on this clone: A read error may account for a junction end that differs from germline. The rearrangement uses TRBV20-1 and TRBJ1-1; 7 bases agree with TRBD1. This CDR3 has 10 residues. The V gene's germline CDR1 is DFQATT and CDR2 SNEGSKA (reference sequence). CDR3 loop: CSARGGTVLF. The CDR3 DNA reads as TGCAGTGCTAGAGGAGGGACAGTTTTGTTT.

The rearrangement uses TRBV30 and TRBJ1-2; possibly TRBD1 for D (5 bases). CDR3 length: 12 residues. V was cut by 3 bases and J by 4 bases, with 9 bases left in between. Germline V gives CDR1 GTSNPN, CDR2 SVGIG (reference sequence). CDR3 DNA: TGTGCCTGGAGGGGGCCTAGCTATGGCTACACCTTC. Translated, it gives CAWRGPSYGYTF.

The chain has TRBV4-1 and TRBJ2-7; perhaps D is TRBD1 or TRBD2 (5 bases each). Germline V lookup: CDR1 MGHRA, CDR2 YSYEKL. The CDR3 is 16 residues long. Trimming removed 1 base at V and 3 bases at J, with 16 bases between. This chain's CDR3 is CASSQGAGRDGYEQYF. The CDR3 DNA sequence: TGCGCCAGCAGCCAAGGGGCAGGCCGGGACGGCTACGAGCAGTACTTC.

In regard to this clone: Additional DNA sequences in this sample encode the identical CDR3. The chain couples TRBV30 to TRBJ1-5, with D tentatively TRBD1 (5 bases). Trimming took off 0 bases at V and 1 base at J, with 7 bases between the two ends. The germline gives CDR1 GTSNPN, CDR2 SVGIG (reference sequence). CDR3 size: 14 residues. The CDR3 region is CAWSVGGSNQPQHF. The CDR3 coding sequence is TGTGCCTGGAGTGTGGGGGGGAGCAATCAGCCCCAGCATTTT.

This clone was seen only a few times. The chain has TRBV5-1 and TRBJ1-1, with D possibly TRBD1 on 6 matching bases. This CDR3 comprises 14 residues. Germline CDR1 is SGHRS and CDR2 is YFSETQ. The V end was cut by 4 bases, the J end by 4 bases, with 14 bases between. Here the CDR3 DNA reads TGCGCCAGCAGCACAGGGCGCCAGGGCACTGAAGCTTTCTTT. Translating it yields CASSTGRQGTEAFF.

This sequence joins TRBV6-6 and TRBJ1-1; 7 bases are a match to TRBD1. With 5 bases clipped from V and 1 base from J, the junction kept 7 bases outside the gene matches. Germline loops: CDR1 MNHNY, CDR2 SVGAGI (reference sequence). The CDR3 runs 15 residues. The DNA of the CDR3 is TGTGCCAGCAGTGGGGACAGCAGCTCGAACACTGAAGCTTTCTTT. Translation: CASSGDSSSNTEAFF.

The rearrangement links TRBV7-9 to TRBJ2-1; 12 bases are shared with TRBD2. The CDR3 spans 16 residues. Trimming at V came to 2 bases and at J to 6 bases, leaving 5 bases not matched to a gene. CDR1 is SEHNR and CDR2 is FQNEAQ in the germline V gene (reference sequence). The CDR3 spells CASSLLAGGLSNEQFF. The CDR3 DNA reads as TGTGCCAGCAGCTTACTAGCGGGGGGGCTGTCCAATGAGCAGTTCTTC.

This chain uses TRBV2 with TRBJ2-2; D unclear. Germline CDR1 and CDR2: SNHLY and FYNNEI. The CDR3 has 10 amino acids. Trimming left V 6 bases short and J 8 bases short, with 4 bases between. CDR3 amino acids: CASRKGELFF. The CDR3, as DNA: TGTGCCAGCAGGAAGGGGGAGCTGTTTTTT.

The chain joins TRBV4-1 to TRBJ1-6; possibly TRBD1 for D (5 bases). This CDR3 has 16 residues. CDR1 is MGHRA, CDR2 YSYEKL, per germline. V lost 4 bases and J lost 7, with 17 bases in between. CDR3 sequence (DNA): TGCGCCAGCAGCCTTACTCCGGGACGGAAAAATTCACCCCTCCACTTT. Translating gives CASSLTPGRKNSPLHF.

This clone was picked up a small number of times. This rearrangement joins TRBV14 to TRBJ1-4, with a possible D match to TRBD1 (6 bases). Per the germline V gene, CDR1 is SGHDN and CDR2 is FVKESK. The CDR3 is made up of 14 amino acids. V gave up 4 bases and J gave up 8 bases, with 14 bases separating them. CDR3 DNA sequence: TGTGCCAGCAGCCCCATGGGGGGCGACGAAAAACTGTTTTTT. Amino acid sequence: CASSPMGGDEKLFF.